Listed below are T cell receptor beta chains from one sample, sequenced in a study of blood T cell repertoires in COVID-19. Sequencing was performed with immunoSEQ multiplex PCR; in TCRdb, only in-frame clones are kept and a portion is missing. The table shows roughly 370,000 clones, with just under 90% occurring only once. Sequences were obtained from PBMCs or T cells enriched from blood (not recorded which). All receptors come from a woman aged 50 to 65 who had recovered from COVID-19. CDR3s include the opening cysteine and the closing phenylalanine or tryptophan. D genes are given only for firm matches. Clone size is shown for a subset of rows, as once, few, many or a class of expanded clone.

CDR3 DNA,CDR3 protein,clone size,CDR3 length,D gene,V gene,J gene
TGCGCCAGCAGCCCCTCCCGGTTCAGCCGGGCGGGTGAAAAACTGTTTTTT,CASSPSRFSRAGEKLFF,once,17,.,TRBV5-1,TRBJ1-4
TGCAGCGGTAAAAGGGGCCCAACGAACACTGAAGCTTTCTTT,CSGKRGPTNTEAFF,few,14,.,TRBV29-1,TRBJ1-1
TGTGCCAGCACCCAGGACAGGGGCAACTATGGCTACACCTTC,CASTQDRGNYGYTF,.,14,TRBD1,TRBV2,TRBJ1-2
TGTGCCAGTAGTTTAGTCGGGGGAGCCGCTTACTATGGCTACACCTTC,CASSLVGGAAYYGYTF,once,16,.,TRBV19,TRBJ1-2
TGTGCCAGCAGCCCCCGGGACAGAGACTATGGCTACACCTTC,CASSPRDRDYGYTF,.,14,TRBD1,TRBV7-2,TRBJ1-2
TGCAGTGCTAGTCCCGGGACAGGGAGGGGAACTGAAGCTTTCTTT,CSASPGTGRGTEAFF,.,15,TRBD1,TRBV20-1,TRBJ1-1
TGTGCCAGCAGCTTAGATCTCGGCGGGGGCTACGAGCAGTACTTC,CASSLDLGGGYEQYF,.,15,TRBD2,TRBV7-6,TRBJ2-7
TGTGCCAGCAGCGGACGGGGACAGGGGGTGGGAACTGAAGCTTTCTTT,CASSGRGQGVGTEAFF,.,16,TRBD1,TRBV9,TRBJ1-1
TGTGCCACTAAAAGAGGGGGGGTAGGAAACACCATATATTTT,CATKRGGVGNTIYF,.,14,.,TRBV6-5,TRBJ1-3
TGTGCCAGCTCCTTTCCCGGGACTAGCGGGGGCCGGGGAGAGACCCAGTACTTC,CASSFPGTSGGRGETQYF,.,18,TRBD2,TRBV2,TRBJ2-5
TGTGCCAGCTCACCATCTGGATTAGCGGGGGTATCTGAGCAGTTCTTC,CASSPSGLAGVSEQFF,.,16,TRBD2,TRBV18,TRBJ2-1
TGTGCCAGCCAGGGACTAGCGGGGTTAAAAACCTACGAGCAGTACTTC,CASQGLAGLKTYEQYF,.,16,TRBD2,TRBV7-9,TRBJ2-7
TGTGCCAGCAGTTTATCCGGGTCCTATGGCTACACCTTC,CASSLSGSYGYTF,.,13,.,TRBV27,TRBJ1-2
TGTGCCAGCGGGACAGATGCCTACGAGCAGTACTTC,CASGTDAYEQYF,.,12,TRBD1,TRBV7-9,TRBJ2-7
TGTGCCAGCAGCTCTAACAGGGAGAGGTATGGCTACACCTTC,CASSSNRERYGYTF,.,14,.,TRBV5-6,TRBJ1-2
TGTGCCAGCAGCCAAGTTGTGCCAGGGGCAAAAGCTTTCTTT,CASSQVVPGAKAFF,.,14,.,TRBV14,TRBJ1-1
TGTGCCAGCAGCGTAGGATCAGGGTCACGGAACACTGAAGCTTTCTTT,CASSVGSGSRNTEAFF,.,16,.,TRBV9,TRBJ1-1
TGTGCCACTCAACCGGGACAGCCGGAGACCCAGTACTTC,CATQPGQPETQYF,.,13,TRBD1,TRBV6-5,TRBJ2-5
TGTGCCAGCAGCTTTCTATTCGGGGACACTAAAAATGCGGAGACCCAGTACTTC,CASSFLFGDTKNAETQYF,.,18,.,TRBV7-6,TRBJ2-5
TGTGCCAGCAGTGAACTGGACAGGCCGAATGAAAAACTGTTTTTT,CASSELDRPNEKLFF,.,15,TRBD1,TRBV6-1,TRBJ1-4
TGTGCCTGGAGTGAGGACGGGGGGGTTGGTGAGCAGTTCTTC,CAWSEDGGVGEQFF,.,14,TRBD2,TRBV30,TRBJ2-1
TGTGCCAGCAGCTTAGTAATGGGACAGTACAATGAGCAGTTCTTC,CASSLVMGQYNEQFF,.,15,TRBD1,TRBV7-2,TRBJ2-1
TGTGCCAGCTCACCACCGAGTAGGGCCCGACAGTACACTGAAGCTTTCTTT,CASSPPSRARQYTEAFF,.,17,.,TRBV18,TRBJ1-1
TGTGCCAGCAGGGGACCGGGACTAGCGGGGTACCTTAGCACAGATACGCAGTATTTT,CASRGPGLAGYLSTDTQYF,.,19,TRBD2,TRBV2,TRBJ2-3
TGTGCCAGCTCACCACCCGGGACACTTTATGGCTACACCTTC,CASSPPGTLYGYTF,few,14,.,TRBV18,TRBJ1-2
TGTGCCTGGAGTGGTGGGGGCGCAAGTCCTTTCTTT,CAWSGGGASPFF,.,12,.,TRBV30,TRBJ1-1
TGTGCCAGCAGTTTTAGGACTAGCGGGGGTTATGGAAACATTCAGTACTTC,CASSFRTSGGYGNIQYF,.,17,TRBD2,TRBV28,TRBJ2-4
TGTGCCAGCAGATCTGGACTAGCGGGGGACGAGCAGTACTTC,CASRSGLAGDEQYF,.,14,TRBD2,TRBV6-5,TRBJ2-7
TGTGCCAGCAGCCTTACGACTGCTCGCGGGGTGTTCTACGAGCAGTACTTC,CASSLTTARGVFYEQYF,.,17,.,TRBV21-1,TRBJ2-7
TGTGCCTGGAGTGTCTTGGGAGATCAGCCCCAGCATTTT,CAWSVLGDQPQHF,once,13,.,TRBV30,TRBJ1-5
TGTGCCATCAGTGCAGGGATGAACACTGAAGCTTTCTTT,CAISAGMNTEAFF,.,13,.,TRBV10-3,TRBJ1-1
TGTGCCAGCAGCCAAGGACCGCCGACAACCCGCGAGCAGTACTTC,CASSQGPPTTREQYF,.,15,.,TRBV14,TRBJ2-7
TGCGCCAGCAGCCAAGATGTACGGGTCGGGGAAAAACTGTTTTTT,CASSQDVRVGEKLFF,.,15,.,TRBV4-1,TRBJ1-4
TGTGCCAGCAGCTTCACGGGGGGAGCTAACTATGGCTACACCTTC,CASSFTGGANYGYTF,.,15,.,TRBV7-2,TRBJ1-2
TGTGCCTGGGGACAGGGGACCACTGAAGCTTTCTTT,CAWGQGTTEAFF,.,12,TRBD1,TRBV30,TRBJ1-1
TGCGCCAGCAGCCCCAACCAGGGGGCTGGTAATCAGCCCCAGCATTTT,CASSPNQGAGNQPQHF,.,16,TRBD1,TRBV5-1,TRBJ1-5
TGTGCCAGCAGCTTAGGGATTGACTCAGATACGCAGTATTTT,CASSLGIDSDTQYF,.,14,.,TRBV7-2,TRBJ2-3
TGTGCCAGCAGTGAATATGCAGGGAGGATACCTGAAGCTTTCTTT,CASSEYAGRIPEAFF,.,15,.,TRBV25-1,TRBJ1-1
TGTGCCAGTAGTTGGCAGGGTGGCAATCAGCCCCAGCATTTT,CASSWQGGNQPQHF,.,14,.,TRBV19,TRBJ1-5
TGTGCCTGGAGTACCGGGGCGGGGAACTATGGCTACACCTTC,CAWSTGAGNYGYTF,.,14,.,TRBV30,TRBJ1-2
TGTGCCAGCAGCCAGCCCTCAGGGACCGGGGAGCTGTTTTTT,CASSQPSGTGELFF,.,14,.,TRBV4-2,TRBJ2-2
TGTGCCAGCAGTTTTGGGGACAGGGTCTCCTACGAGCAGTACTTC,CASSFGDRVSYEQYF,.,15,TRBD1,TRBV28,TRBJ2-7
TGTGCCAGTAGTAGGGGAGACAGGTCAACTAATGAAAAACTGTTTTTT,CASSRGDRSTNEKLFF,.,16,.,TRBV19,TRBJ1-4